These 6 T cell receptor beta chains were sequenced from one sample in a study of T cells in Graves' hyperthyroidism and ophthalmopathy. TCR beta CDR3 sequences were amplified from RNA transcripts. First-round RT-PCR targeting the TCR CDR3 was performed with the HTBI primer set. TCRdb re-derived calls from the multiplex PCR reads in MiXCR, one entry per CDR3 protein. The repertoire holds fewer than 450,000 distinct CDR3 sequences, with about 18% as singletons. Sequenced material: blood. The receptors were sampled from a woman aged 30 to 39 with Graves' hyperthyroidism that later progressed to Graves' ophthalmopathy.

This clonotype was seen many times. V usage is TRBV3-1 and J usage is TRBJ2-1; tentatively, D is TRBD2 (5 bases). The V gene lost 2 bases and the J gene lost 7 bases, with 18 bases spanning the gap. The CDR3 is made up of 16 amino acids. In germline, CDR1 is LGHDT, CDR2 YNNKEL (reference sequence). The CDR3 is CASSQPGVFERNEQFF. The CDR3 nucleotides read TGTGCCAGCAGCCAACCTGGGGTTTTCGAGCGGAATGAGCAGTTCTTC.

The table lists this clonotype with a few counts. Written as DNA, the CDR3 is TGTGCCTGGAGTGTACTAGATCCGGGACTAGCGGGAGGATCGTCCTACAATGAGCAGTTCTTC. This encodes CAWSVLDPGLAGGSSYNEQFF. The rearrangement uses TRBV30 and TRBJ2-1; TRBD2 agrees at 15 bases. Germline values: CDR1 GTSNPN, CDR2 SVGIG (reference sequence). Unmatched junction bases numbered 13, after V lost 0 bases and J lost 1 base. The CDR3 contains 21 residues.

To note about this clonotype: Being one base from a much bigger clone, this may be a read error. This chain connects TRBV15 to TRBJ1-5; possible D gene TRBD1, 6 bases. The CDR3 has 18 residues. In germline, CDR1 is LNHNV, CDR2 YYDKDF (reference sequence). CDR3 loop: CATSRDKVLDWGNQTQHF. Here the CDR3 DNA reads TGTGCCACCAGCCGGGACAAGGTTCTGGATTGGGGCAATCAGACCCAGCATTTT.

V is TRBV5-1 and J is TRBJ2-7; 9 bases align to TRBD1. Per the germline V gene, CDR1 is SGHRS and CDR2 is YFSETQ. CDR3 length: 16 residues. The V segment lost 7 bases and the J segment 5 bases; nucleotides outside the gene matches: 16. CDR3 in DNA: TGCGCCAGCCGAGGATATGGACAGGGGAGAATCGACGAGCAGTACTTC. Its translation: CASRGYGQGRIDEQYF. The variable domain in full, completed from reference TRBV5-1 and TRBJ2-7, reads KAGVTQTPRYLIKTRGQQVTLSCSPISGHRSVSWYQQTPGQGLQFLFEYFSETQRNKGNFPGRFSGRQFSNSRSEMNVSTLELGDSALYLCASRGYGQGRIDEQYFGPGTRLTVT.

Only a few counts were recorded for this clonotype. The V call is TRBV19, the J call TRBJ2-3; possibly TRBD2 for D (5 bases). V gave up 8 bases and J gave up 3 bases, with 21 bases separating them. Germline CDR1 LNHDA, CDR2 SQIVND (reference sequence). The CDR3 runs to 16 residues. This CDR3 is CASPPPGVEATDTQYF. CDR3 coding DNA: TGTGCCAGTCCGCCCCCGGGTGTGGAGGCAACAGATACGCAGTATTTT.

This clonotype was observed a single time. The V gene is TRBV20-1, the J gene TRBJ1-1; the D gene is possibly TRBD1 (5 bases). Deletions cut 4 bases from V and 4 bases from J, with 19 bases between. Germline lookup yields CDR1 DFQATT and CDR2 SNEGSKA (reference sequence). There are 15 residues in the CDR3. The CDR3 DNA reads as TGCAGTGCTACCCACGGGGGGTCCCATAGCACTGAAGCTTTCTTT. Translating it yields CSATHGGSHSTEAFF.